This paragraph covers one T cell receptor beta chain sequence. No cell sorting was done before RNA was extracted from the tissue. Three rounds of nested PCR, following a modified ARM-PCR protocol, produced the TCRbeta library. TCRdb redid the calling of the multiplex PCR reads with MiXCR, one entry per CDR3 protein. This table has about 81,000 distinct CDR3 sequences, around 77% appearing once. The entry originates in a study of tumor and adjacent non-tumor tissue in lung cancer. The CDR3 has 16 residues. Germline CDR1 reads MNHNY; CDR2 reads SVGAGI (reference sequence). Sequenced input: lung tumor tissue. The J gene is TRBJ2-3, the V gene TRBV6-6; 9 nucleotides match TRBD2. This TCR was recovered from a woman in her thirties or forties with non-small cell lung cancer. The CDR3 region is CGGMTGTSRSTDTQYF. The CDR3 nucleotides read TGTGGCGGCATGACCGGGACTAGCCGGAGCACAGATACGCAGTATTTT.